These T cell receptor beta chains were read from a single sample in a study of CD8 T cells in ankylosing spondylitis. TCRdb reprocessed the 5' RACE reads with MiXCR, giving one entry per CDR3 protein. There are 200,000 to 250,000 distinct CDR3 sequences in the sample; about 26% occur only once, and 5% to 7.5% lies in the top ten. Sequencing input: blood, either unsorted or a sorted T cell fraction (not recorded which). The receptors were gathered from a male donor with ankylosing spondylitis or in good health (not recorded which). The CDR3 runs from the conserved cysteine through the conserved F or W. A D gene is named only where the DNA matches it firmly. Clone size is given for some rows only: seen once, a few or many times, or a class if the clone is expanded.

abundance: few; d_gene: -; j_gene: TRBJ2-3; v_gene: TRBV7-2; CDR3nt: TGTGCCAGCAGCCCAGAGTGGCGGGCAGATACGCAGTATTTT; CDR3aa: CASSPEWRADTQYF
abundance: many; d_gene: -; j_gene: TRBJ1-5; v_gene: TRBV20-1; CDR3nt: TGCAGTGCCATGCGCCCAGGGGCCCCTAATCAGCCCCAGCATTTT; CDR3aa: CSAMRPGAPNQPQHF
abundance: many; d_gene: TRBD2; j_gene: TRBJ2-1; v_gene: TRBV29-1; CDR3nt: TGCAGCGGACGGACTAGCGGGAGGGTTGAGCAGTTCTTC; CDR3aa: CSGRTSGRVEQFF
abundance: many; d_gene: -; j_gene: TRBJ1-2; v_gene: TRBV27; CDR3nt: TGTGCCAGCAGGCTGAACAGGAACTATGGCTACACCTTC; CDR3aa: CASRLNRNYGYTF
abundance: many; d_gene: -; j_gene: TRBJ1-1; v_gene: TRBV7-9; CDR3nt: TGTGCCAGCAACAACGGGCCTAACACTGAAGCTTTCTTT; CDR3aa: CASNNGPNTEAFF
abundance: -; d_gene: -; j_gene: TRBJ2-4; v_gene: TRBV20-1; CDR3nt: TGCAGTGCTATCTCGGACGACACTAACATTCAGTACTTC; CDR3aa: CSAISDDTNIQYF
abundance: -; d_gene: -; j_gene: TRBJ2-2; v_gene: TRBV20-1; CDR3nt: TGCAGTGCTAGAGGCGCAGTCACCGGGGAGCTGTTTTTT; CDR3aa: CSARGAVTGELFF
abundance: many; d_gene: TRBD2; j_gene: TRBJ2-7; v_gene: TRBV10-1; CDR3nt: TGCGCCACGAGCGGGAGTAGCGACGAGCAGTACTTC; CDR3aa: CATSGSSDEQYF
abundance: many; d_gene: TRBD2; j_gene: TRBJ2-2; v_gene: TRBV6-5; CDR3nt: TGTGCCAGCAGTTACCGCGGTAGCGGGAGAGAAACCGGGGAGCTGTTTTTT; CDR3aa: CASSYRGSGRETGELFF
abundance: -; d_gene: -; j_gene: TRBJ2-1; v_gene: TRBV20-1; CDR3nt: TGCAGTGCTAGAGTCCGGGATTTCCATGAGCAGTTCTTC; CDR3aa: CSARVRDFHEQFF
abundance: -; d_gene: -; j_gene: TRBJ1-6; v_gene: TRBV12-3/TRBV12-4; CDR3nt: TGTGCCAGCAGTCCAGGACCCCTTGGTTCACCCCTCCACTTT; CDR3aa: CASSPGPLGSPLHF
abundance: -; d_gene: -; j_gene: TRBJ1-3; v_gene: TRBV5-8; CDR3nt: TGTGCCAGCAGCTCGACAGGATGGATCTCTGGAAACACCATATATTTT; CDR3aa: CASSSTGWISGNTIYF
abundance: many; d_gene: -; j_gene: TRBJ1-5; v_gene: TRBV12-3/TRBV12-4; CDR3nt: TGTGCCAGCCCCTGCGGGGTTTCGAATCAGCCCCAGCATTTT; CDR3aa: CASPCGVSNQPQHF
abundance: many; d_gene: TRBD1; j_gene: TRBJ1-1; v_gene: TRBV29-1; CDR3nt: TGCAGCGTTGGAGACAGGGGAGTGGGAACTGAAGCTTTCTTT; CDR3aa: CSVGDRGVGTEAFF
abundance: few; d_gene: TRBD2; j_gene: TRBJ2-2; v_gene: TRBV20-1; CDR3nt: TGCAGTGCTAGAGAAAGCGGGAGGATAAGCACCGGGGAGCTGTTTTTT; CDR3aa: CSARESGRISTGELFF
abundance: -; d_gene: -; j_gene: TRBJ2-7; v_gene: TRBV7-9; CDR3nt: TGTGCCAGCAGCTTAGCCTCCGGTGCCCAGGAGGTGCAGTACTTC; CDR3aa: CASSLASGAQEVQYF